Following are 15 T cell receptor beta chains from one sample sequenced in a study of radiotherapy plus CTLA-4 blockade in lung cancer. Sequencing was performed with immunoSEQ multiplex PCR; in TCRdb, only in-frame clones are kept and a portion is missing. The sample yields around 80,000 clones, around 83% seen once. Sequenced here: peripheral blood, sampled from a patient treated with radiotherapy plus ipilimumab. These receptors all stem from a human donor with non-small cell lung cancer who had stable disease on radiotherapy plus ipilimumab.

The chain combines TRBV28 with TRBJ2-1; TRBD2 matches at 14 bases. The CDR3 has 17 residues. CDR1 is MDHEN, CDR2 SYDVKM, per germline. V gave up 5 bases and J gave up 7 bases; unmatched junction bases: 10. The CDR3 protein is CASSTRTSGGRTNEQFF. CDR3 in DNA: TGTGCCAGCAGTACTCGGACTAGCGGGGGGCGTACGAATGAGCAGTTCTTC.

The chain joins TRBV25-1 to TRBJ1-1; TRBD1 might be the D (5 bases). The germline V gene encodes CDR1 MGHDK and CDR2 SYGVNS. V gave up 2 bases and J gave up 10 bases, with 11 bases separating them. The CDR3 has 12 amino acids. The CDR3, as DNA: TGTGCCAGCAGTGAAGCCAGCGGGGGAGCTTTCTTT. Translating gives CASSEASGGAFF.

V usage is TRBV7-2 and J usage is TRBJ2-3; 13 nucleotides line up with TRBD2. Trimming cost V 5 bases and J 3 bases; bases outside gene matches: 2. This CDR3 is 15 amino acids long. Germline assignment: CDR1 SGHTA and CDR2 FQGNSA. CDR3 DNA: TGTGCCAGCAGCACGACTAGCGGGAGGACAGATACGCAGTATTTT. Its protein is CASSTTSGRTDTQYF.

The chain joins TRBV2 to TRBJ1-2; 7 nucleotides match TRBD1. The CDR3 totals 14 residues. Germline CDR1 is SNHLY and CDR2 is FYNNEI. Germline trimming cut 1 base from V and 4 bases from J; bases unmatched to any gene: 3. This CDR3 is CASSEGGTAYGYTF. In nucleotides, the CDR3 is TGTGCCAGCAGTGAAGGGGGGACAGCCTATGGCTACACCTTC.

This chain links TRBV7-9 with TRBJ1-2; 7 nucleotides line up with TRBD1. V was clipped by 1 base and J by 7 bases; unmatched bases: 9. The CDR3 totals 15 residues. Germline loops: CDR1 SEHNR, CDR2 FQNEAQ (reference sequence). The CDR3 loop reads CASSLEVRGGSGYTF. CDR3 nucleotides: TGTGCCAGCAGCTTAGAGGTCAGGGGGGGAAGTGGCTACACCTTC.

This chain links TRBV14 with TRBJ1-1, with 7 bases identical to TRBD1. The CDR3 totals 13 residues. Germline V gene data show CDR1 as SGHDN and CDR2 as FVKESK. Unmatched junction bases numbered 0, after V lost 1 base and J lost 4 bases. The CDR3 region is CASSQGQGTEAFF. The CDR3 bases are TGTGCCAGCAGCCAAGGACAGGGCACTGAAGCTTTCTTT.

V gene TRBV11-1 combines with J gene TRBJ1-1, with 7 bases that match TRBD1. The junction had 7 bases not matched to a gene; V was cut back by 5 bases and J by 4 bases. The CDR3 is made up of 14 amino acids. Germline assignment: CDR1 SGHAT and CDR2 FQDESV (reference sequence). The DNA for the CDR3 is TGTGCCAGCAGCAGCCGACAGGGCGGCACTGAAGCTTTCTTT. Residues: CASSSRQGGTEAFF.

The V and J genes are TRBV5-8 and TRBJ2-7; D not resolved. Germline-derived CDR1 and CDR2 are SGHTS and YDEGEE. Between the trimmed V and J ends, which lost 1 base and 3 bases, there was a span of 8 bases. The CDR3 totals 13 residues. Here the CDR3 reads CASSLQRLYEQYF. The CDR3 DNA is TGTGCCAGCAGCTTGCAGAGGCTCTACGAGCAGTACTTC.

The gene calls are TRBV19 and TRBJ1-6; 8 nucleotides align to TRBD1. V dropped 8 bases and J dropped 6; count of bases not matched to a gene: 9. Germline-derived CDR1 and CDR2 are LNHDA and SQIVND (reference sequence). The CDR3 covers 15 residues. The CDR3 loop is CASSRPDRGNSPLHF. CDR3 sequence (DNA): TGTGCCAGTTCCCGACCCGACAGGGGTAATTCACCCCTCCACTTT.

The V and J genes are TRBV5-8 and TRBJ2-1; 11 bases align to TRBD2. This CDR3 has 16 amino acids. Germline values: CDR1 SGHTS, CDR2 YDEGEE. Trimming removed 0 bases from V and 8 bases from J; junction bases left unmatched: 7. CDR3 nucleotides: TGTGCCAGCAGCTTGGGGGTAGCGGGAGGGATCGATGAGCAGTTCTTC. It specifies CASSLGVAGGIDEQFF.

V is TRBV6-4 and J is TRBJ1-6; 8 positions match TRBD1. Trimming at V came to 9 bases and at J to 8 bases, leaving 24 bases not matched to a gene. The CDR3 runs to 19 residues. The germline CDR1 and CDR2 sequences are MRHNA and SNTAGT. The CDR3 DNA reads as TGTGCCAGGGAAAGTTCTCCGGGACAGGATCTAAGTCGCTATTCACCCCTCCACTTT. This codes for CARESSPGQDLSRYSPLHF.

V and J are TRBV9 and TRBJ2-6; D is ambiguous. The germline V and J ends were trimmed by 0 bases and 2 bases, with 3 bases remaining between them. Germline V gene sequence: CDR1 SGDLS, CDR2 YYNGEE. CDR3 length equals 14 residues. The CDR3 DNA reads as TGTGCCAGCAGCGTAGCTGCTGGGGCCAACGTCCTGACTTTC. The encoded protein is CASSVAAGANVLTF.

This clone showed up just a few times. V and J are TRBV10-2 and TRBJ2-2; TRBD1 agrees at 7 bases. Germline V gene lookup returns CDR1 WSHSY and CDR2 SAAADI. The CDR3 is made up of 14 amino acids. Trimming took 6 bases from V and 6 from J; bases not matched to a gene: 7. CDR3: CASSPTGMSGELFF. The CDR3 bases are TGCGCCAGCAGCCCGACAGGGATGTCCGGGGAGCTGTTTTTT.

This clone was seen more than once but under ten times. The J gene is TRBJ2-1, the V gene TRBV2; TRBD2 matches 10 bases. Germline values: CDR1 SNHLY, CDR2 FYNNEI. This CDR3 has 15 residues. V shed 6 bases and J 5 bases; nucleotides not matched to a gene: 7. DNA for the CDR3: TGTGCCAGCAGACGCCAAGCGGGAGGGGACAATGAGCAGTTCTTC. It translates to CASRRQAGGDNEQFF.

This chain uses TRBV25-1 with TRBJ2-5; a possible D gene is TRBD1 (5 bases). The CDR3 is 15 residues long. The V gene lost 2 bases and the J gene lost 5 bases, with 15 bases spanning the gap. Germline CDR1 reads MGHDK; CDR2 reads SYGVNS. DNA for the CDR3: TGTGCCAGCAGTGAAGCCAGGGTCCCGACGGAGACCCAGTACTTC. As protein: CASSEARVPTETQYF.